Below are 6 T cell receptor beta chains sequenced from a single sample in a study of regulatory T cells in long-lasting Graves disease. The authors built TCR beta libraries using iRepertoire HTBI primers and Arm-PCR of CDR3 regions. TCRdb itself ran the multiplex PCR reads through MiXCR, one entry per CDR3 protein. Among approximately 290,000 distinct CDR3 sequences listed, roughly 21% were seen once. Sample time point: persistent/refractory GD, antithyroid drugs over 5 years with positive TRAb. PBMCs were the source of the RNA used for TCR sequencing. The sequencing used peripheral blood mononuclear cells (PBMCs), collected when the disease was refractory, from a patient treated with antithyroid drugs. The source of these receptors is a female donor with Graves disease.

At least ten counts were recorded for this clonotype. This chain joins TRBV7-2 and TRBJ2-7; 7 bases align to TRBD1. The CDR3 is 15 amino acids. Germline trimming cut 3 bases from V and 0 bases from J; bases unmatched to any gene: 5. Germline V CDR1 and CDR2: SGHTA, FQGNSA. CDR3 DNA sequence: TGTGCCAGCAGCTTCGCCGGGACAGACTCCTACGAGCAGTACTTC. It is translated as CASSFAGTDSYEQYF.

In this sample, this clonotype turned up a few times. In nucleotides, the CDR3 is TGTGCCAGCAGTGAAGCACGGACGACTGGAAACACCATATATTTT. It translates to CASSEARTTGNTIYF. V is TRBV2 and J is TRBJ1-3, with no clear D. The V and J ends lost 0 bases and 2 bases respectively, with 8 bases between them. The CDR3 totals 15 residues. Germline CDR1 and CDR2: SNHLY and FYNNEI.

V gene TRBV9 combines with J gene TRBJ1-5; D call uncertain. There are 14 residues in the CDR3. Trimming took 2 bases from V and 0 from J, leaving 6 bases between them. The germline V gene encodes CDR1 SGDLS and CDR2 YYNGEE. Here the CDR3 reads CASSVGNSNQPQHF. The CDR3 DNA reads as TGTGCCAGCAGCGTCGGGAATAGCAATCAGCCCCAGCATTTT.

This clonotype has ten or more counts. The V and J genes are TRBV28 and TRBJ2-7, with 9 bases that match TRBD2. CDR1 MDHEN and CDR2 SYDVKM come from the germline V gene. The CDR3 has 13 amino acids. V dropped 8 bases and J dropped 6; count of bases not matched to a gene: 8. CDR3 sequence (DNA): TGTGCCAGCCTTGTAGCGGGAGAAGGCGAGCAGTACTTC. As protein: CASLVAGEGEQYF.

The chain has TRBV7-2 and TRBJ2-7, with 14 bases identical to TRBD2. The V segment lost 5 bases and the J segment 5 bases; nucleotides outside the gene matches: 11. Germline V gene sequence: CDR1 SGHTA, CDR2 FQGNSA. This CDR3 has 17 residues. CDR3 sequence reads: CASSPNGLAGGSDEQYF. The CDR3 nucleotides read TGTGCCAGCAGCCCTAACGGACTAGCGGGAGGTTCAGACGAGCAGTACTTC.

The CDR3: CASSYLGYTNEKLFF. The CDR3 DNA sequence: TGTGCCAGCAGTTATCTAGGTTACACTAATGAAAAACTGTTTTTT. The chain uses TRBV6-5 and TRBJ1-4; D is ambiguous. Trimming pared 3 bases from V and 2 bases from J, leaving 10 bases between. Germline CDR1 reads MNHEY; CDR2 reads SVGAGI. The CDR3 totals 15 residues.